These 23 T cell receptor beta chains originate from one sample sequenced in a study of T cells in Graves' hyperthyroidism and ophthalmopathy. TCR beta CDR3 region amplification was performed from RNA transcripts. HTBI primers were employed in a first-round RT-PCR of the TCR CDR3. TCRdb recomputed calls from the multiplex PCR reads with MiXCR, one row per CDR3 protein. Of more than 500,000 distinct CDR3 sequences in the sample, roughly 17% were seen once. Sequencing used blood. These receptors originate from a woman under 40 with Graves' hyperthyroidism.

This clonotype was counted a few times. The chain recombines TRBV7-9 with TRBJ1-2; D gene unclear. CDR1 is SEHNR and CDR2 is FQNEAQ in the germline V gene (reference sequence). The CDR3 length is 12 residues. V lost 3 bases and J lost 4, with 6 bases in between. In DNA, the CDR3 is TGTGCCAGCAGCTTCGGCCCCTATGGCTACACCTTC. This gives the protein CASSFGPYGYTF.

J is TRBJ2-1 and V is TRBV4-1, with 7 bases matching TRBD1. After removal of 6 bases from V and 0 bases from J, the junction contained 8 bases not matched to a gene. The germline gives CDR1 MGHRA, CDR2 YSYEKL. The CDR3 loop spans 16 amino acids. In DNA form, the CDR3 reads TGCGCCAGCAGTCGGGACAGTCGCAGCTCCTACAATGAGCAGTTCTTC. Encoded protein: CASSRDSRSSYNEQFF.

The chain uses TRBV29-1 and TRBJ2-1, with 12 bases aligning to TRBD2. Germline assignment: CDR1 SQVTM and CDR2 ANQGSEA. CDR3 length: 16 residues. V lost 7 bases, J lost 8 bases, and 15 bases stayed unmatched. Written as DNA, the CDR3 is TGCAGCGCCGCCCCGCCGACTAGCGGGAGTTTGTATGAGCAGTTCTTC. Amino acid sequence: CSAAPPTSGSLYEQFF.

This clonotype was seen many times. The genes are TRBV28 and TRBJ1-1; unclear D gene. CDR1 is MDHEN and CDR2 is SYDVKM in the germline V gene. The CDR3 contains 11 residues. Trimming took off 2 bases at V and 7 bases at J, with 5 bases between the two ends. The CDR3 loop is CASSLQYEAFF. CDR3 bases: TGTGCCAGCAGTTTACAGTATGAAGCTTTCTTT.

This chain links TRBV5-1 with TRBJ2-1, with 7 bases identical to TRBD2. This CDR3 contains 16 residues. V lost 0 bases and J lost 5; bases outside the gene matches: 8. CDR1 and CDR2 (germline): SGHRS, YFSETQ. CDR3 bases: TGCGCCAGCAGCTTGGGTACTAGCGTCCAAAACAATGAGCAGTTCTTC. This sequence encodes CASSLGTSVQNNEQFF.

This clonotype was seen repeatedly, ten times or more. V is TRBV6-4 and J is TRBJ2-1; the D is unclear. Germline CDR1 is MRHNA and CDR2 is SNTAGT. V dropped 4 bases and J dropped 5 bases, with 9 bases sitting between them. The CDR3 is 13 amino acids. CDR3 DNA: TGTGCCAGCAGTGCTACCGACAACAATGAGCAGTTCTTC. It is translated as CASSATDNNEQFF.

The table lists this clonotype with a few counts. The rearrangement uses TRBV7-2 and TRBJ2-5; the match to TRBD1 covers 7 bases. From germline, CDR1 is SGHTA and CDR2 FQGNSA. Trimming took 7 bases from V and 5 from J; bases not matched to a gene: 13. The CDR3 runs to 15 residues. Written as DNA, the CDR3 is TGTGCCAGCACCAGATTTTCCACAGGGGCGGAGACCCAGTACTTC. The encoded protein is CASTRFSTGAETQYF. The variable domain in full, with the rest retrieved from reference TRBV7-2 and TRBJ2-5, is GAGVSQSPSNKVTEKGKDVELRCDPISGHTALYWYRQSLGQGLEFLIYFQGNSAPDKSGLPSDRFSAERTGGSVSTLTIQRTQQEDSAVYLCASTRFSTGAETQYFGPGTRLLVL.

The V gene is TRBV12-3 or TRBV12-4, the J gene TRBJ1-1; D perhaps matches TRBD1 (6 bases). Trimming took 5 bases from V and 7 from J, leaving 11 bases between them. The CDR3 consists of 12 residues. CDR3 in DNA: TGTGCCAGCAGTGGGGGCACGGGTGAAGCTTTCTTT. As protein: CASSGGTGEAFF.

This clonotype was observed a handful of times. The chain recombines TRBV7-9 with TRBJ2-7; D possibly corresponds to TRBD1 (5 bases). Germline V gene data show CDR1 as SEHNR and CDR2 as FQNEAQ (reference sequence). Trimming cost V 4 bases and J 7 bases, with 11 bases left between them. The CDR3 has 12 residues. CDR3 in DNA: TGTGCCAGCAGCTCAGTAGACAGAGAGCAGTACTTC. It codes for CASSSVDREQYF.

In its sample, this clonotype was seen many times. The J gene is TRBJ2-3, the V gene TRBV2, with no clear D. The CDR3 has 13 amino acids. The V end lost 1 base, the J end lost 5 bases, and 7 bases lay between the germline ends. CDR1 is SNHLY, CDR2 FYNNEI, per germline. The CDR3 nucleotides are TGTGCCAGCAGTGAAGGTCCGGGAGATACGCAGTATTTT. Its translation is CASSEGPGDTQYF.

This chain connects TRBV6-2 or TRBV6-3 to TRBJ2-1; D is perhaps TRBD1 (5 bases). The V gene lost 4 bases and the J gene lost 2 bases, with 18 bases spanning the gap. The CDR3 is 17 residues long. Germline CDR1 reads MNHEY; CDR2 reads SVGEGT. CDR3 sequence: CASSSSQLDSAYNEQFF. DNA for the CDR3: TGTGCCAGCAGTTCTTCCCAATTAGACAGTGCCTACAATGAGCAGTTCTTC.

To note about this clonotype: The germline gene is not matched at one end of the junction; a read error may be the cause. The rearrangement uses TRBV19 and TRBJ2-2; D gene uncertain. The CDR3 covers 13 residues. Germline V lookup: CDR1 LNHDA, CDR2 SQIVND (reference sequence). CDR3 sequence reads: CASGISGAGELFF. The CDR3 DNA reads as TGTGCCAGTGGTATCAGTGGGGCCGGGGAGCTGTTTTTT.

This clonotype was seen at least ten times. An end of the junction does not agree with germline; a read error may underlie this. The V call is TRBV2, the J call TRBJ1-3; D remains ambiguous. Looked up from germline, CDR1 is SNHLY and CDR2 is FYNNEI. CDR3 size: 13 residues. The chain's CDR3 is CVSRRDSGNTIYF. CDR3 sequence (DNA): TGTGTCAGCCGGCGGGACTCTGGAAACACCATATATTTT.

The chain has TRBV28 and TRBJ2-1; 12 positions agree with TRBD2. This CDR3 is built from 22 residues. After removal of 6 bases from V and 3 bases from J, the junction contained 24 bases not matched to a gene. From germline, CDR1 is MDHEN and CDR2 SYDVKM. The DNA for the CDR3 is TGTGCCAGCAGCCTCTCGACAGGTCGACTAGCGGGAGCCAACACCGTCTACAATGAGCAGTTCTTC. This encodes CASSLSTGRLAGANTVYNEQFF.

In this sample, this clonotype turned up many times. V is TRBV10-3 and J is TRBJ2-2; tentative D call: TRBD1 (5 bases). The CDR3 totals 13 residues. Germline lookup yields CDR1 ENHRY and CDR2 SYGVKD. V was cut by 3 bases and J by 3 bases, with 5 bases left in between. The DNA of the CDR3 is TGTGCCATCAGTGAACAGGACACCGGGGAGCTGTTTTTT. This gives the protein CAISEQDTGELFF.

This chain links TRBV19 with TRBJ2-1; TRBD2 matches 10 bases. Germline V lookup: CDR1 LNHDA, CDR2 SQIVND (reference sequence). The CDR3 consists of 11 residues. The J segment lost 15 bases and the V segment lost 7 bases, leaving 6 bases of the junction unmatched. DNA of the CDR3: TGTGCCAGTACCCTAGCGGGAGATCGGTTCTTC. It codes for CASTLAGDRFF.

There are many counts of this clonotype. This sequence joins TRBV4-1 and TRBJ1-1; the D gene is possibly TRBD1 (5 bases). The V gene lost 0 bases and the J gene lost 5 bases, with 16 bases spanning the gap. From germline, CDR1 is MGHRA and CDR2 YSYEKL. CDR3 length equals 16 residues. CDR3 coding DNA: TGCGCCAGCAGCCAAGATAAGGGCAGGGAGGGAACTGAAGCTTTCTTT. As protein: CASSQDKGREGTEAFF.

This clonotype was seen more than once but under ten times. The chain links TRBV29-1 to TRBJ2-1, with 9 bases lining up with TRBD2. V shed 3 bases, J shed 6 bases, and the junction held 3 bases outside the gene matches. Germline V CDR1 and CDR2: SQVTM, ANQGSEA. CDR3 length: 13 amino acids. The CDR3 spells CSVEGGRANEQFF. In DNA, the CDR3 is TGCAGCGTTGAGGGCGGGAGGGCCAATGAGCAGTTCTTC.

A word on this clonotype: At one end, the junction sequence differs from germline, possibly due to a read error. V gene TRBV28 combines with J gene TRBJ2-1; 9 bases fit TRBD2. CDR3 length equals 19 residues. The V gene's germline CDR1 is MDHEN and CDR2 SYDVKM. The CDR3 DNA reads TGTGCCAGCAGTTCGTTTCTCTCGGGGACTAGCCTCACTCGGAATGGGCAGTTCTTC. This codes for CASSSFLSGTSLTRNGQFF.

This clonotype was seen many times. CDR3 DNA: TGTGCCAGCAGTGCGGAGCGATACAATGAGCAGTTCTTC. Residues: CASSAERYNEQFF. V gene TRBV2 combines with J gene TRBJ2-1; D remains unclear. This CDR3 is built from 13 residues. Trimming cost V 4 bases and J 4 bases, with 8 bases left between them. Per the germline V gene, CDR1 is SNHLY and CDR2 is FYNNEI.

The chain recombines TRBV2 with TRBJ2-5; D is unresolved. Germline assignment: CDR1 SNHLY and CDR2 FYNNEI. The V end lost 7 bases, the J end lost 1 base, and 10 bases lay between the germline ends. The CDR3 spans 13 residues. The chain's CDR3 is CASMKPGQETQYF. The CDR3 nucleotides read TGTGCCAGCATGAAGCCGGGCCAAGAGACCCAGTACTTC.

Ten or more counts support this clonotype. The V and J genes are TRBV7-3 and TRBJ2-3; D remains unclear. The CDR3 totals 14 residues. Trimming shortened V by 1 base and J by 5 bases, and 10 bases separated the two germline ends. The germline V gene encodes CDR1 SGHTA and CDR2 FQGTGA. CDR3: CASSLMAMRDTQYF. The CDR3 DNA reads TGTGCCAGCAGCTTAATGGCGATGCGAGATACGCAGTATTTT.

This clonotype was seen repeatedly, ten times or more. The chain recombines TRBV20-1 with TRBJ2-3; 7 bases align to TRBD1. With V trimmed by 5 bases and J by 2 bases, 10 bases remained unmatched. The CDR3 contains 15 residues. CDR1 is DFQATT, CDR2 SNEGSKA, per germline (reference sequence). The CDR3 region has the DNA TGCAGTGCTCTACGAGGACAGGCGGACACAGATACGCAGTATTTT. It is translated as CSALRGQADTDTQYF.